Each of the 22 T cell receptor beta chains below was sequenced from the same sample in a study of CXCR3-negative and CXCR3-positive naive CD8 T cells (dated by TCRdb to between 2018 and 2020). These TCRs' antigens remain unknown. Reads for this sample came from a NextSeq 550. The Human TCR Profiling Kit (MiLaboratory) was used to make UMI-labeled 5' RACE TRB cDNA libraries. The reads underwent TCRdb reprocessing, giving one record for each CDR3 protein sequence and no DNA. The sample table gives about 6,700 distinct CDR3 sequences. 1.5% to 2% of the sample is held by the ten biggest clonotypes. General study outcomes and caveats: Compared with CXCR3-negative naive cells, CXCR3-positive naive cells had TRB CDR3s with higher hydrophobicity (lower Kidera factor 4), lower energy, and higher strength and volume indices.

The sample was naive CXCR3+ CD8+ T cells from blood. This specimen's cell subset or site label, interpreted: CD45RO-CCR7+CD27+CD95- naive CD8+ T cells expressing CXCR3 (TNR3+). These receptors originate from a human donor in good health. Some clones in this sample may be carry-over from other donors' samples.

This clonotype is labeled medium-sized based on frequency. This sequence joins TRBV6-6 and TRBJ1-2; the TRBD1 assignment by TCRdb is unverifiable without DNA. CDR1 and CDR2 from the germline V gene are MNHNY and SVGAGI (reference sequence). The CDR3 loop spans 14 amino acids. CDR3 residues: CASSYLNRGNGYTF.

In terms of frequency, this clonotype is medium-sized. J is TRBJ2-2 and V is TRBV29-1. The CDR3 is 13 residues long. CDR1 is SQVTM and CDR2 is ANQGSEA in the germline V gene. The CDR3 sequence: CSVVRVQTGELFF.

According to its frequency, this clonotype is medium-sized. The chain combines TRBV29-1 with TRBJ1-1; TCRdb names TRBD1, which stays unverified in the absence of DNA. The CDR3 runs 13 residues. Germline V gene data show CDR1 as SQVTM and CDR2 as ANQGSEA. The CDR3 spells CSVDTGGGPEAFF. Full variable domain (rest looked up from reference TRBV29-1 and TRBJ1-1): SAVISQKPSRDICQRGTSLTIQCQVDSQVTMMFWYRQQPGQSLTLIATANQGSEATYESGFVIDKFPISRPNLTFSTLTVSNMSPEDSSIYLCSVDTGGGPEAFFGQGTRLTVV.

The CDR3 spells CASRRLAATPNEQFF. V is TRBV7-2 and J is TRBJ2-1; TCRdb names TRBD2, which stays unverified in the absence of DNA. Germline V gene lookup returns CDR1 SGHTA and CDR2 FQGNSA. The CDR3 loop spans 15 amino acids.

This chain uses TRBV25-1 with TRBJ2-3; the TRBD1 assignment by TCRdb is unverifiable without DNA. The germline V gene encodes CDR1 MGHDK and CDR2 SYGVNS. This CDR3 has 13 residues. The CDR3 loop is CASSSTGPDTQYF.

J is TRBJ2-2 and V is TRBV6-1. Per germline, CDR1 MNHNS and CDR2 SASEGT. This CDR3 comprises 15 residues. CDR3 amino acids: CASSERVDYTGELFF.

The CDR3 region is CASSPGQITDTQYF. The chain is built from TRBV27 and TRBJ2-3; TCRdb's assignment of TRBD1 cannot be checked, as there is no DNA. CDR1 MNHEY and CDR2 SMNVEV come from the germline V gene (reference sequence). There are 14 residues in the CDR3.

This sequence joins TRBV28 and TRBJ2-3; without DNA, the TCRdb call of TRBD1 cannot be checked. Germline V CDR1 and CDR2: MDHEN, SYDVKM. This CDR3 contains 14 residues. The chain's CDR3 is CASTFQGTSDTQYF.

This chain's CDR3 is CSVVRADPDSGNTIYF. V and J are TRBV29-1 and TRBJ1-3. Germline lookup yields CDR1 SQVTM and CDR2 ANQGSEA. The CDR3 consists of 16 residues.

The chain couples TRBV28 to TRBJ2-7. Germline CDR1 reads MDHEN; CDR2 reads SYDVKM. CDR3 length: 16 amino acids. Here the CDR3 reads CASSFSDSNPGYEQYF.

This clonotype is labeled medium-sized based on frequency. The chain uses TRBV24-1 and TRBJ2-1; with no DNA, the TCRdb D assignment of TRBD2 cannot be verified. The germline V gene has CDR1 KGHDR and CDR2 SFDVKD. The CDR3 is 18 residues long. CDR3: CATSDTRTSGREYNEQFF.

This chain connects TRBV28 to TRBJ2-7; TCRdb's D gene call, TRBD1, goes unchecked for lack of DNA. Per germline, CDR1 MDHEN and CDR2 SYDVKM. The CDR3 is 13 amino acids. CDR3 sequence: CASSSTDSYEQYF.

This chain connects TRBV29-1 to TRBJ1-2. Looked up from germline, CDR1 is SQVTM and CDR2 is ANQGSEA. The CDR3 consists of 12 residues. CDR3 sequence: CSVDQVDYGYTF.

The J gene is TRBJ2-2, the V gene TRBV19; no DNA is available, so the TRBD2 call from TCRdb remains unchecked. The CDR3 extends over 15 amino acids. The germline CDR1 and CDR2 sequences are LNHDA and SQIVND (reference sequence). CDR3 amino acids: CASQGLELNTGELFF.

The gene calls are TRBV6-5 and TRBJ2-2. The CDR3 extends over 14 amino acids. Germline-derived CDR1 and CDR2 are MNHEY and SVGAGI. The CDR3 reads CASSPFVNTGELFF.

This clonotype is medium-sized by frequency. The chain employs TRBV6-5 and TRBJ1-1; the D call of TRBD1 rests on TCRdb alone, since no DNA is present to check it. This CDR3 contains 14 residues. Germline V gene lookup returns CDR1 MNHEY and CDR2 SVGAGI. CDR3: CASRLQGALVEAFF.

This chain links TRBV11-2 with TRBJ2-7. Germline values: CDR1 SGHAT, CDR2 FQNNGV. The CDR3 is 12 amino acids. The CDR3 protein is CASSDLTYEQYF.

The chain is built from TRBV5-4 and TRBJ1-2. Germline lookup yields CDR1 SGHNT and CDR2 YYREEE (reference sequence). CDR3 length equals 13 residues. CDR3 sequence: CASSATTNYGYTF.

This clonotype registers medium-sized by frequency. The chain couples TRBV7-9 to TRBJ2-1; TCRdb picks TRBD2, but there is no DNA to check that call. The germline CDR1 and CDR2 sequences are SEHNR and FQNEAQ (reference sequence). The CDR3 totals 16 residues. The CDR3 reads CASSPATPSSYNEQFF.

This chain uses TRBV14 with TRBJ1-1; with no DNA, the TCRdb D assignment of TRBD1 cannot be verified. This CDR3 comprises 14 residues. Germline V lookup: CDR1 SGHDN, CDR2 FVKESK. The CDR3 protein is CASSPVGRGTEAFF. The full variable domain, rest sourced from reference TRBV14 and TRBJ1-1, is EAGVTQFPSHSVIEKGQTVTLRCDPISGHDNLYWYRRVMGKEIKFLLHFVKESKQDESGMPNNRFLAERTGGTYSTLKVQPAELEDSGVYFCASSPVGRGTEAFFGQGTRLTVV.

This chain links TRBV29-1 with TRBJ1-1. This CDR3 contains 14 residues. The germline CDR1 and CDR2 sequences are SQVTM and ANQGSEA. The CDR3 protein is CSVEDRGKNTEAFF. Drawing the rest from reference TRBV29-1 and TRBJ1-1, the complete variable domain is SAVISQKPSRDICQRGTSLTIQCQVDSQVTMMFWYRQQPGQSLTLIATANQGSEATYESGFVIDKFPISRPNLTFSTLTVSNMSPEDSSIYLCSVEDRGKNTEAFFGQGTRLTVV.

The CDR3 loop is CASSEWMNTEAFF. The chain links TRBV2 to TRBJ1-1. The CDR3 has 13 amino acids. Germline CDR1 is SNHLY and CDR2 is FYNNEI.